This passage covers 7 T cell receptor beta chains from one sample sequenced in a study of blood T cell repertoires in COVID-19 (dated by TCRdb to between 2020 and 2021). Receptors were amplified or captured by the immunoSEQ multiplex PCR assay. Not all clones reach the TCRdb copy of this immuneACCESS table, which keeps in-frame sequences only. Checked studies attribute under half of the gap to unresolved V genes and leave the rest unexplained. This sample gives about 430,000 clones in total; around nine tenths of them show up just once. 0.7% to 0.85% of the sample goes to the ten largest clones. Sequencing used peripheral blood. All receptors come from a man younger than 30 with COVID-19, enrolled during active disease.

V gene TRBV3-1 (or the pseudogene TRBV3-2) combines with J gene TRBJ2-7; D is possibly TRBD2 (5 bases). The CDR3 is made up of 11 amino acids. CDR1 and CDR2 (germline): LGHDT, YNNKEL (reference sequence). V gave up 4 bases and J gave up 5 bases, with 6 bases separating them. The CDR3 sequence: CASSRGNEQYF. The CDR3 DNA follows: TGTGCCAGCAGCCGAGGGAACGAGCAGTACTTC.

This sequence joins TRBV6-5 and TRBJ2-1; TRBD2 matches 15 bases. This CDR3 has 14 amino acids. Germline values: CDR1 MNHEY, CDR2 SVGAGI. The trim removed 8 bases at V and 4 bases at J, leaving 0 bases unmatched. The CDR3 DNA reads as TGTGCCAGCGGGACTAGCGGGGGGTACAATGAGCAGTTCTTC. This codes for CASGTSGGYNEQFF.

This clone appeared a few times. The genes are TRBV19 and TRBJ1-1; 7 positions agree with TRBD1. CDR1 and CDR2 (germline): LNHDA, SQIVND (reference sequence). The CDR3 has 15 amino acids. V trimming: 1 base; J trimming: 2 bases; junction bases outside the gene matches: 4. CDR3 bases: TGTGCCAGTAGTATAGGAGGGGACAGCAACACTGAAGCTTTCTTT. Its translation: CASSIGGDSNTEAFF.

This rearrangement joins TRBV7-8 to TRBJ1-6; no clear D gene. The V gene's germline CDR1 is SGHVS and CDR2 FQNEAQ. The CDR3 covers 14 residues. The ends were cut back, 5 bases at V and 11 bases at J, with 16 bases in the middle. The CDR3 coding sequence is TGTGCCAGCAGCCCCCGGGGTGGGGAGACACCCCTCCACTTT. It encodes CASSPRGGETPLHF.

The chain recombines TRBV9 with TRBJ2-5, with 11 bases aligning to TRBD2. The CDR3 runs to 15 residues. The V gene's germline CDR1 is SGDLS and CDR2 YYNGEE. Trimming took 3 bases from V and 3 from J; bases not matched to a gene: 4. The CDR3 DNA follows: TGTGCCAGCAGCGCGACGGGACTAGCGGAAGAGACCCAGTACTTC. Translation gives CASSATGLAEETQYF.

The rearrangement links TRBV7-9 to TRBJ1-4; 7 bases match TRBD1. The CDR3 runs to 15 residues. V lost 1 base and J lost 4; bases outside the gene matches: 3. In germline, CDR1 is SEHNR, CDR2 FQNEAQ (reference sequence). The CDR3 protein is CASSLEGQINEKLFF. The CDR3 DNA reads TGTGCCAGCAGCTTAGAGGGACAGATTAATGAAAAACTGTTTTTT. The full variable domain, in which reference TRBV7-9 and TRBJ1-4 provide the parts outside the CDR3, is DTGVSQNPRHKITKRGQNVTFRCDPISEHNRLYWYRQTLGQGPEFLTYFQNEAQLEKSRLLSDRFSAERPKGSFSTLEIQRTEQGDSAMYLCASSLEGQINEKLFFGSGTQLSVL.

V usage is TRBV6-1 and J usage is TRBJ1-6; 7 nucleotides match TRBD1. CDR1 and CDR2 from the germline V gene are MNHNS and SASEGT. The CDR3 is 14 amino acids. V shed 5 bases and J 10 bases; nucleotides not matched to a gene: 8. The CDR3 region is CASSPGQPLSPLHF. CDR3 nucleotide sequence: TGTGCCAGCAGTCCGGGACAGCCTTTGTCACCCCTCCACTTT.